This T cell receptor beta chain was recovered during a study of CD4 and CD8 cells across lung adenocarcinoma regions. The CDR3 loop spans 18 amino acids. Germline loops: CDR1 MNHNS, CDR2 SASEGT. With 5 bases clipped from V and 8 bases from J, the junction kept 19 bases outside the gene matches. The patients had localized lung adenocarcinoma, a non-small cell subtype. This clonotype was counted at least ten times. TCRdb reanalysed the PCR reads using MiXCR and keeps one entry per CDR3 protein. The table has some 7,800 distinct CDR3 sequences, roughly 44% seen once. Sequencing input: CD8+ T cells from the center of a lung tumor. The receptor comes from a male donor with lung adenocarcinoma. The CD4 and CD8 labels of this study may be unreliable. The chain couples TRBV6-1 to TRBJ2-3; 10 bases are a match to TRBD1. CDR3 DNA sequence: TGTGCCAGCAGTATTCAGGGGGGACAGGGGATTGTTTTGGTTACGCAGTATTTT. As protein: CASSIQGGQGIVLVTQYF.